The T cell receptor beta chain under discussion was sequenced for a study of blood T cell repertoires in COVID-19 (dated by TCRdb to 2018 to 2020). Regarding the complete study: The collaborator samples originated in the United States, Italy and Spain and spanned the acute and convalescent phases of COVID-19. The prospective study material was composed of cDNA or gDNA derived from T cells, B-cell-depleted T cells, or PBMCs. The dataset comprised deeply sampled blood TCRbeta repertoires from subjects exposed to, actively infected with, or recovered from COVID-19. The repertoires were released in a freely available public database meant as a resource for research on the immune response to SARS-CoV-2. The samples were drawn from two sources: the first 160 participants of the ongoing ImmuneRACE study, and 1,254 subjects contributed by 6 global collaborators. Sample metadata almost always included a de-identified subject ID, COVID-19 status, age in years and sex. Where available, HLA class I and class II types were obtained from metadata supplied by the sample provider rather than from assay-based typing.

Paper-wide results and their limitations: Clinical and demographic metadata were provided uncurated, with the amount varying by source and participant.

Participants in the prospective study were enrolled through a virtual design, were aged about 18 to 90 years, and lived in fewer than 30 United States geographic areas. In the prospective study, cohorts were assigned on the basis of participant-reported clinical history obtained from a screening survey and a study questionnaire. For ImmuneRACE Cohort 3, a participant was defined as recovered based on two consecutive negative NP/OP PCR tests, clearance by a healthcare professional, or resolution of symptoms. Mobile phlebotomists in the prospective study collected whole blood, serum and a nasopharyngeal or oropharyngeal swab from every participant. Over a roughly two-month period, participants in the prospective study had the option of providing additional blood draws and questionnaires. Prospective study blood samples were shipped either frozen or at room temperature before DNA extraction. A note on this clone: Its cognate antigen has yet to be identified. Per-nucleotide qualities are absent, and no much larger clonotype sits a single base away.

TCRbeta CDR3 regions were amplified from genomic DNA using the immunoSEQ Assay, a bias-controlled multiplex PCR. The paper's processing steps were these. The number of nucleated cells in each sample was estimated from the amplification of reference gene primers within the assay. Sequence reads were collapsed and filtered to measure the absolute abundance of every unique TCRbeta CDR3 rearrangement. Productive Simpson clonality was computed per sample as the square root of Simpson's diversity index over productive rearrangements. This is the immuneACCESS table as TCRdb keeps it, with only in-frame sequences that have V and J called. A part of the clones is gone; compared with another copy, unresolved V genes explain less than half, and the rest is unexplained. V, J and clone size are those of that table, while D and trimming were read from the DNA. Recorded for this sample are around 330,000 clones; about 89% of them occurred a single time. Of the sample, roughly 5% is held by the ten largest clones.

The receptor was isolated from a man in his 60s who had recovered from COVID-19. The sequenced sample consisted of PBMCs or T cells enriched from blood (not recorded which).

The bases are TGCGCCAGCAGCCAAACAGGGGGAGAGACCCAGTACTTC. It encodes CASSQTGGETQYF. The chain uses TRBV5-1 and TRBJ2-5, and 8 junction bases match TRBD1. Based on the germline V gene, the CDR1 and CDR2 sequences are SGHRS and YFSETQ. Trimming removed 4 bases from V and 4 bases from J; the gene matches leave 3 bases unexplained. Measured from the cysteine to the phenylalanine, the CDR3 is 13 residues long. The DNA shown is the 39-base CDR3, in frame from base 1.